This T cell receptor (beta chain) was sequenced in a study of monozygotic twins with inflammatory bowel disease. Study-level results: No single strong signal or clonotype associated with IBD was supported.

Template switching appended UMIs that held a 6-nucleotide sample barcode. TCRdb reworked the 5' RACE reads into one entry per CDR3 protein, no DNA. In total, the table holds about 150,000 distinct CDR3 sequences. A word on this clonotype: No antigen is known for it.

CDR1 is MNHNS and CDR2 is SASEGT in the germline V gene. The CDR3 is made up of 16 amino acids. Input material: blood. The chain carries TRBV6-1 and TRBJ1-2; with no DNA, the TCRdb D assignment of TRBD1 cannot be verified. The TCR comes from a human donor with ulcerative colitis or Crohn's disease, or a healthy co-twin of an affected twin (not recorded which). The chain's CDR3 is CASNEAQGASNYGYTF.